The 21 T cell receptor beta chains given below trace back to one sample, sequenced in a study of response to subunit inactivated influenza vaccine (dated 2018 in TCRdb). The library relied on RT-PCR. The listed sequencing device is Illumina HiSeq 2500. TCRdb passed the public sequencing reads through fastp at Q25 and MiXCR, retaining productive beta sequences. Merged by CDR3 protein, the rows form single entries marked with the most common genes and DNA. This sample comprises a few hundred thousand distinct CDR3 sequences, roughly 11% of them detected only once. Of the sample, more than 10% is held by the ten largest clones. The time point label, as the study defines it: more than 35 days after influenza vaccine administration. This sample comprised PBMCs from blood, obtained about 40 days after vaccination. These receptors came from a man between 50 and 59 years old who received an inactivated influenza vaccine. Donor details come from another sample of the same person, matched by shared clones.

V is TRBV12-3 or TRBV12-4 and J is TRBJ1-1; 7 bases are shared with TRBD1. The CDR3 sequence is 13 residues long. The V gene end was trimmed by 7 bases and the J gene end by 5 bases; junction bases not matched to a gene: 7. The CDR3 nucleotides read TGTGCCAGCACCACACAGGGGCCAACTGAAGCTTTCTTT. The encoded protein is CASTTQGPTEAFF.

This clonotype came up a few times. The chain combines TRBV29-1 with TRBJ2-1; perhaps TRBD2 as D (6 bases). V lost 4 bases and J 9 bases, leaving 13 bases between the germline ends. Germline CDR1 is SQVTM and CDR2 is ANQGSEA. The CDR3 is 12 amino acids. CDR3 bases: TGCAGCGTTGTGGCGGGACGCATTGAGCAGTTCTTC. Translating it yields CSVVAGRIEQFF.

In this sample, this clonotype turned up a few times. The rearrangement uses TRBV11-1 and TRBJ2-1, with 8 bases matching TRBD2. The CDR3 extends over 18 amino acids. Germline V gene data show CDR1 as SGHAT and CDR2 as FQDESV (reference sequence). With 5 bases clipped from V and 0 bases from J, the junction kept 12 bases outside the gene matches. The CDR3 sequence is CASSPPRGGHHSYNEQFF. For the CDR3, the DNA is TGTGCCAGCAGCCCCCCTCGGGGGGGACACCACTCCTACAATGAGCAGTTCTTC.

This clonotype was seen repeatedly, ten times or more. This chain joins TRBV10-3 and TRBJ2-3, with 8 nucleotides matching TRBD1. The CDR3 loop spans 17 amino acids. Losses at the gene ends were 2 bases for V and 2 bases for J; bases not matched to a gene: 9. CDR1 ENHRY and CDR2 SYGVKD come from the germline V gene. CDR3 sequence reads: CAISEDLTGEVTDTQYF. CDR3 in DNA: TGTGCCATCAGTGAGGACCTGACAGGGGAAGTCACAGATACGCAGTATTTT.

This chain connects TRBV18 to TRBJ2-3; perhaps TRBD2 as D (5 bases). The CDR3 loop spans 16 amino acids. In germline, CDR1 is KGHSH, CDR2 LQKENI. Trimming took 3 bases from V and 0 from J, leaving 13 bases between them. The CDR3 protein is CASSPPAEASTDTQYF. In nucleotides, the CDR3 is TGTGCCAGCTCACCTCCGGCGGAGGCGAGCACAGATACGCAGTATTTT.

V gene TRBV20-1 combines with J gene TRBJ1-1; D is perhaps TRBD1 (6 bases). Looked up from germline, CDR1 is DFQATT and CDR2 is SNEGSKA (reference sequence). This CDR3 has 14 amino acids. V gave up 6 bases and J gave up 1 base, with 15 bases separating them. DNA of the CDR3: TGCAGTGCATATACCGGGACAACGAACACTGAAGCTTTCTTT. Translating it yields CSAYTGTTNTEAFF.

In this sample, this clonotype turned up a few times. The chain couples TRBV21-1 to TRBJ2-7; the table assigns TRBD2, which was not confirmed against the DNA. TRBV21-1 is labeled a pseudogene. The CDR3 extends over 18 amino acids. CDR3: CASSKVGTSGASSYEQYF. The CDR3 region has the DNA TGTGCCAGCAGCAAAGTAGGGACTAGCGGGGCCAGCTCCTACGAGCAGTACTTC.

The sample holds a few counts of this clonotype. The chain is built from TRBV5-6 and TRBJ2-1, with D possibly matching TRBD1 (5 bases). V lost 4 bases and J lost 4, with 15 bases in between. Germline values: CDR1 SGHDT, CDR2 YYEEEE. This CDR3 comprises 15 residues. CDR3 bases: TGTGCCAGCAGCCATGGGGCACGGACGTACAATGAGCAGTTCTTC. Its protein product is CASSHGARTYNEQFF.

This clonotype was seen many times. The chain carries TRBV29-1 and TRBJ2-5, with TRBD2 as a possible D gene (5 bases). The V end lost 7 bases, the J end lost 3 bases, and 12 bases lay between the germline ends. The CDR3 has 12 amino acids. Germline CDR1 and CDR2: SQVTM and ANQGSEA. The CDR3 nucleotides are TGCAGCGCCTCGCGGCGGGAAGAGACCCAGTACTTC. Protein product: CSASRREETQYF. The full variable domain, completed using reference TRBV29-1 and TRBJ2-5, is SAVISQKPSRDICQRGTSLTIQCQVDSQVTMMFWYRQQPGQSLTLIATANQGSEATYESGFVIDKFPISRPNLTFSTLTVSNMSPEDSSIYLCSASRREETQYFGPGTRLLVL.

At least ten counts were recorded for this clonotype. The V and J genes are TRBV12-3 or TRBV12-4 and TRBJ2-1; the D gene is possibly TRBD1 (7 bases). V was shortened by 6 bases and J by 6 bases, with 21 bases between the two germline ends. The CDR3 is made up of 16 amino acids. The CDR3 DNA is TGTGCCAGCAGGCCGTCAGGGGGGAAGTCGTTCAATGAGCAGTTCTTC. As protein: CASRPSGGKSFNEQFF.

This chain uses TRBV2 with TRBJ1-6; D is uncertain. Trimming removed 10 bases from V and 7 bases from J, with 11 bases in between. The CDR3 length is 12 residues. Germline V gives CDR1 SNHLY, CDR2 FYNNEI. CDR3 residues: CATKDGNSPLHF. The CDR3 nucleotides are TGTGCCACCAAAGACGGAAATTCACCCCTCCACTTT.

This clonotype was seen only a few times. The chain couples TRBV29-1 to TRBJ2-3, with D hard to call. Germline V gives CDR1 SQVTM, CDR2 ANQGSEA. The CDR3 is 14 residues long. Trimming cost V 4 bases and J 2 bases, with 13 bases left between them. The CDR3 loop is CSVVSADLTDTQYF. The CDR3 coding sequence is TGCAGCGTTGTATCGGCGGACCTCACAGATACGCAGTATTTT.

This sequence joins TRBV4-3 and TRBJ2-7; the D gene is possibly TRBD2 (6 bases). V was pared by 0 bases and J by 3 bases, with 9 bases between. The CDR3 loop spans 14 amino acids. Germline V gives CDR1 LGHNA, CDR2 YSLEER. CDR3 bases: TGCGCCAGCAGCCAAGATAGCGGCGACTACGAGCAGTACTTC. Translated, it gives CASSQDSGDYEQYF.

The chain is built from TRBV6-1 and TRBJ2-7; 9 bases fit TRBD1. The CDR3 contains 15 residues. The ends lost 4 bases at V and 4 bases at J; junction bases unmatched: 8. Germline CDR1 MNHNS, CDR2 SASEGT. The CDR3 sequence is CASSATGTGFYEQYF. For the CDR3, the DNA is TGTGCCAGCAGTGCCACCGGGACAGGGTTTTACGAGCAGTACTTC.

The chain employs TRBV20-1 and TRBJ2-7; unclear D gene. V lost 2 bases, J lost 3 bases, and 11 bases lay in between. The CDR3 loop spans 13 amino acids. The germline CDR1 and CDR2 sequences are DFQATT and SNEGSKA (reference sequence). This chain's CDR3 is CSARIGPNYEQYF. The CDR3 coding sequence is TGCAGTGCTAGAATAGGACCAAACTACGAGCAGTACTTC.

The chain joins TRBV5-1 to TRBJ2-5, with TRBD2 as a possible D gene (5 bases). CDR1 is SGHRS, CDR2 YFSETQ, per germline. There are 14 residues in the CDR3. The V end was cut by 4 bases, the J end by 1 base, with 11 bases between. This CDR3 is CASSPRGIQETQYF. In DNA, the CDR3 is TGCGCCAGCAGCCCCAGAGGGATCCAAGAGACCCAGTACTTC.

V and J are TRBV9 and TRBJ2-1; 13 bases map to TRBD2. The CDR3 has 14 residues. Germline CDR1 is SGDLS and CDR2 is YYNGEE. V shed 3 bases and J 14 bases; nucleotides not matched to a gene: 8. CDR3: CASSEGGLAGSEFF. The CDR3 coding sequence is TGTGCCAGCAGCGAAGGGGGACTAGCGGGATCTGAGTTCTTC.

This clonotype has more than one count but fewer than ten. The gene calls are TRBV18 and TRBJ2-7; D may correspond to TRBD1 or TRBD2 (5 bases each). V lost 3 bases to trimming and J lost 6 bases, with 9 bases between them. CDR3 length equals 12 residues. From germline, CDR1 is KGHSH and CDR2 LQKENI. The CDR3 nucleotides read TGTGCCAGCTCACCGGCAGGGACCGAGCAGTACTTC. This codes for CASSPAGTEQYF.

In this sample, this clonotype turned up a few times. V gene TRBV20-1 combines with J gene TRBJ2-3, with TRBD2 identical over 8 bases. CDR3 length: 15 residues. CDR1 DFQATT and CDR2 SNEGSKA come from the germline V gene (reference sequence). J gave up 2 bases and V 1 base, and 5 bases lay outside the gene matches. CDR3 sequence reads: CSARVWRGATDTQYF. DNA of the CDR3: TGCAGTGCTAGAGTGTGGCGGGGGGCCACAGATACGCAGTATTTT.

This clonotype was seen ten or more times. This chain joins TRBV20-1 and TRBJ2-1; 14 bases line up with TRBD2. Germline loops: CDR1 DFQATT, CDR2 SNEGSKA (reference sequence). The CDR3 is 16 residues long. The ends lost 5 bases at V and 7 bases at J; junction bases unmatched: 10. The CDR3 coding sequence is TGCAGTGCTGCCCCGGGACTAGCGGGGGTCCGGAATGAGCAGTTCTTC. Protein sequence: CSAAPGLAGVRNEQFF.

The chain is built from TRBV29-1 and TRBJ2-7, with D uncertain. Germline V gene lookup returns CDR1 SQVTM and CDR2 ANQGSEA. The germline V and J ends were trimmed by 8 bases and 2 bases, with 16 bases remaining between them. The CDR3 is 13 residues long. The CDR3 loop reads CSPPGGEPYEQYF. Written as DNA, the CDR3 is TGCAGCCCTCCCGGTGGGGAACCCTACGAGCAGTACTTC.